The rows below give T cell receptor beta chains drawn from one sample of a study of T cells in Graves' hyperthyroidism and ophthalmopathy. Each CDR3 protein gets one entry after TCRdb re-called the multiplex PCR reads with MiXCR. The sample includes fewer than 300,000 distinct CDR3 sequences, 15% of them seen just once. Sequenced input: blood. These receptors were collected from a woman in her fifties or sixties with Graves' hyperthyroidism that later progressed to Graves' ophthalmopathy. The CDR3 runs from the conserved cysteine through the conserved F or W. The order of the fields is J gene, D gene, V gene, clone size, CDR3 protein, CDR3 DNA. D genes are given only for firm matches. The size field is filled for only some rows; it gives once, few, many or a size class.

>TRBJ2-1|TRBD2|TRBV29-1|many
CSVAHGLAIGERYNEQFF
TGCAGCGTAGCCCACGGACTAGCGATAGGAGAACGGTACAATGAGCAGTTCTTC
>TRBJ2-1|TRBD2|TRBV20-1|once
CSADQAGGSRNEQFF
TGCAGTGCTGATCAAGCGGGAGGTTCTCGGAATGAGCAGTTCTTC
>TRBJ2-3|NA|TRBV2|many
CASSPTTDTQYF
TGTGCCAGCAGCCCTACAACAGATACGCAGTATTTT
>TRBJ2-7|TRBD2|TRBV29-1|many
CSVAVLREYYEQYF
TGCAGCGTGGCGGTCTTGCGGGAGTACTACGAGCAGTACTTC
>TRBJ1-1|NA|TRBV5-1|many
CASSLGSGQMNTEAFF
TGCGCCAGCAGCTTGGGAAGCGGACAGATGAACACTGAAGCTTTCTTT
>TRBJ2-1|TRBD2|TRBV5-1|many
CASSFTGGSYNEQFF
TGCGCCAGCAGCTTCACGGGAGGCTCCTACAATGAGCAGTTCTTC
>TRBJ1-2|NA|TRBV5-1|NA
CAGSGGTAGGGYTF
TGCGCCGGCAGCGGCGGGACCGCCGGAGGAGGCTACACCTTC
>TRBJ2-5|TRBD2|TRBV20-1|many
CSARAGTSGMGTQYF
TGCAGTGCTAGAGCCGGGACTAGCGGGATGGGGACCCAGTACTTC
>TRBJ1-1|NA|TRBV7-8|many
CASTPPGTNTEAFF
TGTGCCTCAACACCCCCAGGAACGAACACTGAAGCTTTCTTT
>TRBJ2-1|TRBD2|TRBV20-1|NA
CSLASGSINEQFF
TGCAGTTTGGCTAGCGGGAGTATCAATGAGCAGTTCTTC
>TRBJ1-5|NA|TRBV6-6|many
CASSYSGQNNQPQHF
TGTGCCAGCAGTTACTCCGGACAGAACAATCAGCCCCAGCATTTT
>TRBJ2-7|NA|TRBV30|many
CAWIPPGSWEQYF
TGTGCCTGGATACCTCCGGGGTCCTGGGAGCAGTACTTC
>TRBJ2-7|NA|TRBV5-1|many
CASRLDSGSSGEQYF
TGCGCCAGCAGGCTAGACTCCGGGTCCTCAGGGGAGCAGTACTTC
>TRBJ1-3|NA|TRBV7-9|NA
CASGAPGNTIYF
TGTGCCAGCGGGGCCCCTGGAAACACCATATATTTT
>TRBJ2-4|TRBD2|TRBV9|few
CASSPGGGTMGIQYF
TGTGCCAGCAGCCCGGGGGGAGGAACAATGGGCATTCAGTACTTC
>TRBJ1-1|NA|TRBV28|many
CASCRAGNTEAFF
TGTGCCAGCTGCCGGGCGGGGAACACTGAAGCTTTCTTT
>TRBJ1-1|TRBD1|TRBV20-1|many
CSATDRANTEAFF
TGCAGTGCTACGGACAGGGCGAACACTGAAGCTTTCTTT
>TRBJ2-4|NA|TRBV2|NA
CASSGTVNIQYF
TGTGCCAGCAGCGGAACTGTAAACATTCAGTACTTC
>TRBJ1-5|NA|TRBV11-2|many
CASSREVTVNQPQHF
TGTGCCAGCAGCCGGGAGGTGACAGTCAATCAGCCCCAGCATTTT
>TRBJ1-2|NA|TRBV5-1|few
CASSLGQDLSLSYGYTF
TGCGCCAGCAGCTTGGGGCAGGACCTCAGTTTAAGCTATGGCTACACCTTC
>TRBJ1-6|TRBD1|TRBV2|many
CASSTFGGQYNSPLHF
TGTGCCAGCAGTACTTTCGGGGGACAGTATAATTCACCCCTCCACTTT
>TRBJ2-2|TRBD2|TRBV24-1|many
CAIEAGGPTGELFF
TGTGCCATCGAAGCGGGAGGGCCAACCGGGGAGCTGTTTTTT
>TRBJ2-2|NA|TRBV7-2|NA
CASSLGGPGAGELFF
TGTGCCAGCAGCTTAGGGGGTCCAGGGGCCGGGGAGCTGTTTTTT
>TRBJ2-3|NA|TRBV20-1|few
CSASLRQSTDTQYF
TGCAGTGCTAGTCTGCGGCAAAGCACAGATACGCAGTATTTT
>TRBJ2-2|NA|TRBV12-3/TRBV12-4|many
CASSRFAEANTGELFF
TGTGCCAGCAGTAGATTCGCGGAGGCGAACACCGGGGAGCTGTTTTTT
>TRBJ2-7|NA|TRBV28|many
CASSTNLRDEQYF
TGTGCCAGCAGTACTAACCTCAGGGACGAGCAGTACTTC
>TRBJ1-5|TRBD1|TRBV20-1|once
CSARTGGGNQPQHF
TGCAGTGCCCGAACAGGGGGCGGGAATCAGCCCCAGCATTTT